This T cell receptor beta chain was identified during a study of OX40 agonist ivuxolimab in advanced cancers. Study in general: Previous treatment with anti-PD-1, anti-PD-L1 or anti-CTLA-4 therapy was allowed; 35% to 50% had received some.

Study-wide points: Within 6 weeks, CD4+ and CD8+ blood T cells expanded clonally at 0.1 to 3.0 mg/kg.

The length of the CDR3 is 12 residues. Germline V gene data show CDR1 as SNHLY and CDR2 as FYNNEI. V was clipped by 5 bases and J by 10 bases, with 11 bases between them. Generated by immunoSEQ multiplex PCR, the TCRdb table keeps only in-frame clones and is missing some. In the table there are approximately 70,000 clones, roughly 80% of which are singletons. As for this clone: Antigen: not known.

Source: CD4+ or CD8+ T cells sorted from blood, taken in a trial of the OX40 agonist ivuxolimab. This sequence originates from an adult with an advanced solid tumor such as melanoma, head and neck, liver or kidney cancer. This chain joins TRBV2 and TRBJ1-4, with D tentatively TRBD1 (5 bases). The CDR3 region has the DNA TGTGCCAGCAGTACGCAGGGTCGAAAACTGTTTTTT. This translates into CASSTQGRKLFF. The full variable domain, with the rest looked up from reference TRBV2 and TRBJ1-4, is EPEVTQTPSHQVTQMGQEVILRCVPISNHLYFYWYRQILGQKVEFLVSFYNNEISEKSEIFDDQFSVERPDGSNFTLKIRSTKLEDSAMYFCASSTQGRKLFFGSGTQLSVL.